The rows below give T cell receptor beta chains drawn from one sample of a study of blood T cell repertoires in COVID-19. Profiled with immunoSEQ multiplex PCR; TCRdb holds only in-frame clones, not every one. The profile shows 69,000 or so clones, 80% to 90% of them singletons. Material: peripheral blood. These receptors were taken from a woman of 80 years or more with active or convalescent COVID-19. The CDR3 runs from the conserved cysteine through the conserved F or W. A D gene is named only where the DNA matches it firmly. The size entry is marked missing in some rows and otherwise reads once, few, many or a size class.

v_call,d_call,clone_size,j_call,cdr3_length,cdr3_aa,cdr3_nt
TRBV6-2/TRBV6-3,TRBD2,once,TRBJ2-1,15,CASSPLAGRGNEQFF,TGTGCCAGCAGCCCTCTAGCGGGGAGGGGCAATGAGCAGTTCTTC
TRBV19,.,once,TRBJ1-4,13,CASSRSTNEKLFF,TGTGCCAGTTCCCGGTCAACTAATGAAAAACTGTTTTTT
TRBV2,TRBD2,once,TRBJ2-3,17,CASKSGSSGGPGDTQYF,TGTGCCAGCAAATCGGGGTCTAGCGGGGGGCCGGGGGATACGCAGTATTTT
TRBV10-3,.,.,TRBJ2-1,14,CAISHQPASTGQFF,TGTGCCATCAGTCACCAACCAGCAAGTACAGGTCAGTTCTTC
TRBV5-1,.,.,TRBJ1-1,11,CASSRGTEAFF,TGCGCCAGCAGCAGGGGCACTGAAGCTTTCTTT
TRBV28,TRBD2,.,TRBJ2-3,16,CASSFTRPSGRGTQYF,TGTGCCAGCAGTTTTACTCGGCCTAGCGGGAGGGGTACGCAGTATTTT
TRBV6-2/TRBV6-3,.,.,TRBJ1-4,15,CASSYRRATNEKLFF,TGTGCCAGCAGTTACAGAAGAGCAACTAATGAAAAACTGTTTTTT
TRBV6-5,.,.,TRBJ2-7,11,CASRHPNEQYF,TGTGCCAGCAGACATCCGAACGAGCAGTACTTC
TRBV2,.,.,TRBJ1-5,13,CASGRGGIQPQHF,TGTGCCAGCGGCCGGGGGGGCATTCAGCCCCAGCATTTT
TRBV4-3,TRBD1,.,TRBJ2-1,15,CASSQERTGGDEQFF,TGCGCCAGCAGCCAAGAGCGTACAGGGGGAGATGAGCAGTTCTTC